Listed here are 16 T cell receptor beta chains from one sample, sequenced in a study of shared clonotypes between healthy human individuals. The table came from immunoSEQ multiplex PCR; TCRdb's copy has only in-frame clones and leaves some out. The sample records about 980,000 clones, 70% to 85% being singletons. The specimen was memory CD4+ T cells sorted from blood. Subset meaning: CD45RA-negative fraction. These receptors originate from a man younger than 30 in good health.

V and J are TRBV10-3 and TRBJ2-3; 12 bases match TRBD2. The J segment lost 6 bases and the V segment lost 4 bases, leaving 5 bases of the junction unmatched. The CDR3 spans 15 residues. Per germline, CDR1 ENHRY and CDR2 SYGVKD. The CDR3 nucleotides are TGTGCCATCAGTGGGACTAGCGGGAACATCGATACGCAGTATTTT. This encodes CAISGTSGNIDTQYF.

The V gene is TRBV5-4, the J gene TRBJ2-1; TRBD2 matches 13 bases. Germline assignment: CDR1 SGHNT and CDR2 YYREEE (reference sequence). The CDR3 extends over 15 amino acids. V was clipped by 4 bases and J by 7 bases; unmatched bases: 5. The CDR3 loop is CASSGPGLAGNEQFF. The CDR3 coding sequence is TGTGCCAGCAGCGGACCGGGACTAGCGGGAAATGAGCAGTTCTTC. The whole variable domain, remainder taken from reference TRBV5-4 and TRBJ2-1, is ETGVTQSPTHLIKTRGQQVTLRCSSQSGHNTVSWYQQALGQGPQFIFQYYREEENGRGNFPPRFSGLQFPNYSSELNVNALELDDSALYLCASSGPGLAGNEQFFGPGTRLTVL.

This rearrangement joins TRBV6-5 to TRBJ1-4; 10 positions match TRBD1. The CDR3 runs to 14 residues. J gave up 10 bases and V 8 bases, and 10 bases lay outside the gene matches. The germline CDR1 and CDR2 sequences are MNHEY and SVGAGI. DNA for the CDR3: TGTGCCAGCCGAGGGACAGGGGCCCCGGGAAAACTGTTTTTT. Amino acids: CASRGTGAPGKLFF.

V usage is TRBV6-1 and J usage is TRBJ2-5; a possible D gene is TRBD1 (6 bases). V was shortened by 6 bases and J by 7 bases, with 12 bases between the two germline ends. Germline CDR1 reads MNHNS; CDR2 reads SASEGT. The CDR3 consists of 12 residues. The CDR3 DNA follows: TGTGCCAGCAGGAGGGGGTCGGGGACCCAGTACTTC. It encodes CASRRGSGTQYF.

The V and J genes are TRBV5-1 and TRBJ2-5, with D possibly being TRBD2 (7 bases). Trimming cost V 0 bases and J 2 bases, with 14 bases left between them. The V gene's germline CDR1 is SGHRS and CDR2 YFSETQ. There are 16 residues in the CDR3. Here the CDR3 DNA reads TGCGCCAGCAGCTTGGCCGCGGGGGCAGTACAAGAGACCCAGTACTTC. Residues: CASSLAAGAVQETQYF.

This chain joins TRBV7-2 and TRBJ2-1, with 8 bases that match TRBD2. Germline loops: CDR1 SGHTA, CDR2 FQGNSA. Trimming cost V 6 bases and J 7 bases; bases outside gene matches: 11. The CDR3 has 15 residues. The CDR3 is CASSLSRGGINEQFF. In DNA, the CDR3 is TGTGCCAGCAGTCTGTCACGGGGGGGTATAAATGAGCAGTTCTTC.

This clone was seen ten or more times. V and J are TRBV6-5 and TRBJ1-5, with a possible D match to TRBD1 (5 bases). CDR1 and CDR2 (germline): MNHEY, SVGAGI. This CDR3 contains 15 residues. V shed 6 bases and J shed 2 bases, with 14 bases lying between them. CDR3: CASSLGGFGNQPQHF. CDR3 coding DNA: TGTGCCAGCAGCCTCGGGGGGTTTGGCAATCAGCCCCAGCATTTT.

This clone has just one count. A single base separates this from a much larger clone, so it may be a read error. This chain joins TRBV10-3 and TRBJ1-2; D unresolved. In germline, CDR1 is ENHRY, CDR2 SYGVKD. With 10 bases removed from V and 4 bases from J, the gap between germline ends came to 19 bases. The CDR3 totals 14 residues. CDR3 in DNA: TGTGCCAGCACCCTTGGTGCGCCATCCTATGGCTACACCTTC. Translating it yields CASTLGAPSYGYTF.

This clone was counted only a few times. The chain uses TRBV7-9 and TRBJ1-1, with TRBD1 as a possible D gene (5 bases). V lost 7 bases and J lost 1, with 13 bases in between. Germline CDR1 SEHNR, CDR2 FQNEAQ (reference sequence). CDR3 length: 14 residues. CDR3 in amino acids: CASTIGGENTEAFF. The CDR3, as DNA: TGTGCCAGCACAATAGGAGGGGAGAACACTGAAGCTTTCTTT.

The rearrangement links TRBV30 to TRBJ1-6; D ambiguous. This CDR3 is built from 12 residues. The V and J ends lost 3 bases and 14 bases respectively, with 14 bases between them. Germline values: CDR1 GTSNPN, CDR2 SVGIG (reference sequence). CDR3 sequence reads: CAWSPPRQTLHF. CDR3 bases: TGTGCCTGGAGCCCCCCCCGGCAAACCCTCCACTTT.

CDR3 sequence: CASSSQGEEQYF. The CDR3 DNA sequence: TGCGCCAGCAGCTCACAGGGTGAGGAGCAGTACTTC. The rearrangement links TRBV5-1 to TRBJ2-7; possible D gene TRBD1, 6 bases. Germline CDR1 is SGHRS and CDR2 is YFSETQ. The CDR3 spans 12 residues. Trimming stripped 3 bases from V and 7 bases from J, with 11 bases between.

The chain is built from TRBV14 and TRBJ1-6; possibly TRBD1 for D (5 bases). CDR3 size: 15 residues. Trimming cost V 4 bases and J 7 bases, with 14 bases left between them. The germline gives CDR1 SGHDN, CDR2 FVKESK. CDR3 amino acids: CASSPSGTRNSPLHF. The CDR3, as DNA: TGTGCCAGCAGCCCTTCGGGGACGAGGAATTCACCCCTCCACTTT.

Only one count was recorded for this clone. The chain employs TRBV5-6 and TRBJ1-2; D not certain. Trimming removed 0 bases from V and 7 bases from J, with 13 bases in between. Germline CDR1 reads SGHDT; CDR2 reads YYEEEE. The CDR3 runs 14 residues. In DNA, the CDR3 is TGTGCCAGCAGCTTGGGACGGCCGACGCGTGGCTACACCTTC. Protein: CASSLGRPTRGYTF.

The CDR3 DNA reads TGCAGTGCGAAAACGGACGTTCCAGAAAAACTGTTTTTT. Protein product: CSAKTDVPEKLFF. This chain connects TRBV29-1 to TRBJ1-4; D is undetermined. CDR1 is SQVTM and CDR2 is ANQGSEA in the germline V gene. The CDR3 contains 13 residues. Full variable domain (missing parts from reference TRBV29-1 and TRBJ1-4): SAVISQKPSRDICQRGTSLTIQCQVDSQVTMMFWYRQQPGQSLTLIATANQGSEATYESGFVIDKFPISRPNLTFSTLTVSNMSPEDSSIYLCSAKTDVPEKLFFGSGTQLSVL.

The rearrangement joins TRBV30 to TRBJ1-1; unclear D gene. CDR3 size: 12 residues. V lost 5 bases to trimming and J lost 6 bases, with 13 bases between them. The germline CDR1 and CDR2 sequences are GTSNPN and SVGIG (reference sequence). The DNA of the CDR3 is TGTGCCTGGGCCCCCCAAGTAGCTGAAGCTTTCTTT. It codes for CAWAPQVAEAFF.

Comments on this clone: The same CDR3 is also encoded by other DNA sequences in this sample. CDR3 loop: CASSLQTGEQYF. The DNA of the CDR3 is TGTGCCAGCAGTTTACAGACGGGAGAGCAGTACTTC. This chain uses TRBV28 with TRBJ2-7, with a possible D match to TRBD2 (5 bases). This CDR3 comprises 12 residues. V lost 2 bases and J lost 7, with 9 bases in between. Germline CDR1 reads MDHEN; CDR2 reads SYDVKM. The full variable domain, its missing parts supplied by reference TRBV28 and TRBJ2-7, is DVKVTQSSRYLVKRTGEKVFLECVQDMDHENMFWYRQDPGLGLRLIYFSYDVKMKEKGDIPEGYSVSREKKERFSLILESASTNQTSMYLCASSLQTGEQYFGPGTRLTVT.